This T cell receptor beta chain comes out of a study of blood T cell repertoires in COVID-19. Overall study: Samples representing acute and convalescent COVID-19 were sourced from the United States, Italy and Spain.

How the authors handled the data: Estimated nucleated cell counts came from reference gene primer amplification. Here immunoSEQ multiplex PCR was the method, and the copy in TCRdb shows in-frame clones only, minus some. V and J calls and clone size are those listed in that table; D and trimming were worked out from the DNA. Here the sample spans about 250,000 clones, around 88% being singletons. V shed 4 bases, J shed 2 bases, and the junction held 4 bases outside the gene matches. In germline, CDR1 is MGHRA, CDR2 YSYEKL. CDR3 length: 17 residues. In this sample, this clone turned up once. This receptor was taken from a man aged 80 or over with acute or convalescent COVID-19. The chain uses TRBV4-1 and TRBJ2-2; 13 bases map to TRBD2. The sequenced material came from peripheral blood. The CDR3 DNA sequence: TGCGCCAGCAGCCCTGGACTAGCGGGGGCCAACACCGGGGAGCTGTTTTTT. Translating it yields CASSPGLAGANTGELFF.